Sequencing of this T cell receptor (beta chain) was carried out in a study of blood T cell repertoires in COVID-19. Study summary: Italy, Spain and the United States were the sources of the convalescent and acute COVID-19 samples. PBMCs, B-cell-depleted T cells, or T cells provided the cDNA or gDNA that made up the material.

Authors' analysis steps: Reference gene primers were amplified, and this amplification served to estimate nucleated cell counts. Clones were read by immunoSEQ multiplex PCR, and TCRdb kept only the in-frame ones, dropping some. The DNA gave D and trimming, while V, J and clone size come from that table. The data hold some 260,000 clones, with 65% to 80% observed a single time. This TCR derives from a woman aged 40 to 49 with active or convalescent COVID-19. Sequenced input: peripheral blood.

CDR3 amino acids: CATSRGGGQRNEKLFF. DNA for the CDR3: TGTGCCACCAGCAGAGGGGGCGGACAGAGGAATGAAAAACTGTTTTTT. V gene TRBV15 combines with J gene TRBJ1-4; a possible D gene is TRBD1 (6 bases). The CDR3 is 16 amino acids. The V end was cut by 1 base, the J end by 5 bases, with 14 bases between. Germline CDR1 reads LNHNV; CDR2 reads YYDKDF (reference sequence).